This is a list of T cell receptor beta chains from one sample in a study of blood T cell repertoires in COVID-19. Sequencing used immunoSEQ multiplex PCR; TCRdb keeps in-frame clones, though not all of them. The data hold under 150,000 clones, with 85% to 90% observed a single time. The specimen was peripheral blood. The source is a man aged 65-85 years with active COVID-19. Each CDR3 is given with its conserved first and last residue. The D gene is left open where the match is weak. The size field is filled for only some rows; it gives once, few, many or a size class.

abundance	v_gene	j_gene	d_gene	CDR3nt	CDR3aa
once	TRBV5-4	TRBJ2-2	.	TGTGCCAGCACCCCAGGGAGGTACACCGGGGAGCTGTTTTTT	CASTPGRYTGELFF
few	TRBV18	TRBJ2-3	TRBD2	TGTGCCAGCTCACCCCCGACTAGCGGGAGGGGAGATACGCAGTATTTT	CASSPPTSGRGDTQYF
.	TRBV30	TRBJ2-3	TRBD2	TGTGCCTGGAGTAATGGACTAGCGGGAGAGGCAGATACGCAGTATTTT	CAWSNGLAGEADTQYF
.	TRBV19	TRBJ1-5	.	TGTGCCAGTAGGAGGAACGAAGGAGGTCAGCCCCAGCATTTT	CASRRNEGGQPQHF
.	TRBV11-3	TRBJ2-1	TRBD2	TGTGCCAGCAGCCTAGAGGGGGCGGGAGGGAACAATGAGCAGTTCTTC	CASSLEGAGGNNEQFF
.	TRBV18	TRBJ1-1	TRBD1	TGTGCCAGCTCACCTCTCCCGGGACAGGTGAACACTGAAGCTTTCTTT	CASSPLPGQVNTEAFF
.	TRBV6-2/TRBV6-3	TRBJ1-1	.	TGTGCCAGCGGCCGAGGGTATTTGGGGACTGAAGCTTTCTTT	CASGRGYLGTEAFF
.	TRBV5-5	TRBJ2-3	.	TGTGCCAGCAGCTTTTCCGGTAGCACAGATACGCAGTATTTT	CASSFSGSTDTQYF
.	TRBV6-5	TRBJ2-7	TRBD1	TGTGCCAGCAGTTTTGACAGGGGGCTTGGCTACGAGCAGTACTTC	CASSFDRGLGYEQYF
once	TRBV27	TRBJ2-1	TRBD2	TGTGCCAGCCGCGTACTAGCGGGAGTATGGGATGAGCAGTTCTTC	CASRVLAGVWDEQFF
.	TRBV16	TRBJ1-1	.	TGTGCCAGCAGCCAATCGGCGGGGGGTCACGGAACTGAAGCTTTCTTT	CASSQSAGGHGTEAFF
.	TRBV2	TRBJ2-7	.	TGTGCCAGCAGCCAGGGGGGATACGAGCAGTACTTC	CASSQGGYEQYF
once	TRBV19	TRBJ1-1	TRBD1	TGTGCCTCCCTCCGGGACAGGAGGGACACTGAAGCTTTCTTT	CASLRDRRDTEAFF
.	TRBV3-1/TRBV3-2	TRBJ1-2	.	TGTGCCAGCAGACCCCGGGGGAGCGACTATGGCTACACCTTC	CASRPRGSDYGYTF
.	TRBV28	TRBJ1-1	TRBD1	TGTGCCAGCAGTTTAGGGACAGCTACCTTGAACACTGAAGCTTTCTTT	CASSLGTATLNTEAFF
.	TRBV5-1	TRBJ2-7	TRBD1	TGCGCCAGCAGCGCATGGACAGGGTCAGGCTACGAGCAGTACTTC	CASSAWTGSGYEQYF